The source of this T cell receptor (beta chain) is a study of tumor-infiltrating lymphocytes in oesophageal squamous cell carcinoma. TCRdb redid the calling of the PCR reads with MiXCR, one entry per CDR3 protein. The sample has fewer than 25,000 distinct CDR3 sequences, approximately 35% seen once. The CDR3 is made up of 15 amino acids. V gave up 2 bases and J gave up 0 bases, with 8 bases separating them. Germline assignment: CDR1 MNHNS and CDR2 SASEGT. The table lists this clonotype with many counts. The chain couples TRBV6-1 to TRBJ1-5; D unclear. The specimen was esophageal tumor tissue. This clonotype was obtained from a female donor with esophageal squamous cell carcinoma. CDR3 coding DNA: TGTGCCAGCAGTGAATCAACAGATAGCAATCAGCCCCAGCATTTT. The encoded protein is CASSESTDSNQPQHF.